The 2 T cell receptor beta chains below come from one sample, sequenced in a study of T cell responses to AZD1222 COVID-19 vaccine. Generated by immunoSEQ multiplex PCR, the TCRdb table keeps only in-frame clones and is missing some. The sample lists tens of thousands of clones; about nine tenths were seen once. This specimen consisted of peripheral blood, obtained 28 days after the second AZD1222 dose. The origin of the receptors is an adult who received the AZD1222 COVID-19 vaccine.

This chain connects TRBV7-9 to TRBJ2-2; 12 nucleotides match TRBD2. The CDR3 sequence is 17 residues long. Germline lookup yields CDR1 SEHNR and CDR2 FQNEAQ (reference sequence). Trimming cost V 7 bases and J 7 bases; bases outside gene matches: 13. The CDR3 spells CASTPWTSGNVFGELFF. The DNA for the CDR3 is TGTGCCAGCACCCCCTGGACTAGCGGGAATGTTTTCGGGGAGCTGTTTTTT.

The chain recombines TRBV24-1 with TRBJ2-1; 10 bases map to TRBD1. The germline CDR1 and CDR2 sequences are KGHDR and SFDVKD. V shed 4 bases and J 3 bases; nucleotides not matched to a gene: 14. The CDR3 is made up of 19 amino acids. DNA of the CDR3: TGTGCCACCAGTGACTACACCCCCGGACAGGGGGGGGACTACAATGAGCAGTTCTTC. This translates into CATSDYTPGQGGDYNEQFF.